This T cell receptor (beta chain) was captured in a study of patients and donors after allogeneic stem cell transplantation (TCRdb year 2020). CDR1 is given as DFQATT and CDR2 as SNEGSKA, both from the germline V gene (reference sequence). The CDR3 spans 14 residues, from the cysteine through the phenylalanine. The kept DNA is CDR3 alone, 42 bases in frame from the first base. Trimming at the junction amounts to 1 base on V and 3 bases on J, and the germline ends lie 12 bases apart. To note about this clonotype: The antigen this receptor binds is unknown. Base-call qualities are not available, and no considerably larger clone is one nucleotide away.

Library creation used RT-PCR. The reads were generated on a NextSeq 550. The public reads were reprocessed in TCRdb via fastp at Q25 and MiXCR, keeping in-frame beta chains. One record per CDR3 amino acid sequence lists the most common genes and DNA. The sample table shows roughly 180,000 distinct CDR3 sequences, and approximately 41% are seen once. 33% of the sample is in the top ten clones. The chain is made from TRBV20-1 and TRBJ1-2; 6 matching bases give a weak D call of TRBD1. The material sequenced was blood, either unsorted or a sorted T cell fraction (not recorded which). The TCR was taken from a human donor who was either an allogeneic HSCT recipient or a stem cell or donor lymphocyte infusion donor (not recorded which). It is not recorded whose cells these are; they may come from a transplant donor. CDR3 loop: CSARGAGADYGYTF. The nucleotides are TGCAGTGCTAGAGGGGCAGGGGCCGACTATGGCTACACCTTC.